This TCR beta chain originates from a study of blood T cell repertoires in COVID-19. Study-level information: The United States, Italy and Spain were the sources of the acute and convalescent COVID-19 samples. PBMCs, B-cell-depleted T cells, or T cells were the source of the cDNA or gDNA that made up the material.

Germline V gives CDR1 SGDLS, CDR2 YYNGEE. V shed 0 bases and J shed 4 bases, with 10 bases lying between them. The CDR3 consists of 14 residues. In the original workflow: Scientists estimated how many nucleated cells there were by amplifying reference gene primers. Measured with immunoSEQ multiplex PCR; TCRdb has only the in-frame clones, and not every one. V and J calls and clone size follow that table, whereas D and trimming were derived from the DNA. This table has about 100,000 clones, around 85% appearing once. The sequenced material came from peripheral blood. This chain connects TRBV9 to TRBJ1-1; D gene unclear. This sequence originates from a human donor in a cohort sampled during active COVID-19. The CDR3 DNA reads as TGTGCCAGCAGCGTAGAGGAAGGCGGCACTGAAGCTTTCTTT. It translates to CASSVEEGGTEAFF.